This is a list of T cell receptor beta chains from one sample in a study of patients and donors after allogeneic stem cell transplantation. One entry per CDR3 protein, called by TCRdb with MiXCR from the RT-PCR reads. The table records 390,000 or so distinct CDR3 sequences, approximately 16% of them present only once. The sequenced material came from blood, either unsorted or a sorted T cell fraction (not recorded which). The receptors were gathered from a human donor who was either an allogeneic HSCT recipient or a stem cell or donor lymphocyte infusion donor (not recorded which). It is not recorded whose cells these are; they may come from a transplant donor. Each CDR3 is given with its conserved first and last residue. The D gene is left open where the match is weak. Clone size is shown for a subset of rows, as once, few, many or a class of expanded clone.

clone_size cdr3_length j_call d_call v_call cdr3_aa cdr3_nt
few 14 TRBJ1-5 . TRBV20-1 CSARRRASNQPQHF TGCAGTGCTAGACGCAGGGCTAGCAATCAGCCCCAGCATTTT
. 14 TRBJ1-1 . TRBV27 CASSLLGVPTEAFF TGTGCCAGCAGTTTACTGGGGGTCCCTACTGAAGCTTTCTTT
. 12 TRBJ2-5 . TRBV6-5 CASSVVPVTQYF TGTGCCAGCAGTGTAGTCCCAGTGACCCAGTACTTC
. 17 TRBJ2-1 TRBD2 TRBV20-1 CSARLTSGAPLYNEQFF TGCAGTGCTAGGTTAACTAGCGGGGCCCCCCTCTACAATGAGCAGTTCTTC
few 16 TRBJ1-2 . TRBV6-1 CASSPILGTPTLGYTF TGTGCCAGCAGCCCGATATTAGGGACTCCTACCCTGGGCTACACCTTC
once 15 TRBJ1-1 TRBD1 TRBV4-3 CASSQHSQGDTEAFF TGCGCCAGCAGCCAACATTCACAGGGGGACACTGAAGCTTTCTTT
few 13 TRBJ2-7 TRBD1 TRBV6-1 CASRAGQGIEQYF TGTGCCAGCAGAGCGGGACAGGGGATCGAGCAGTACTTC
. 16 TRBJ2-3 TRBD2 TRBV20-1 CSARISGGPYTDTQYF TGCAGTGCTAGAATTAGCGGGGGGCCTTACACAGATACGCAGTATTTT
. 19 TRBJ2-1 . TRBV7-8 CASSPSEWAGLINYNEQFF TGTGCCAGCAGTCCCTCGGAGTGGGCCGGACTCATAAATTACAATGAGCAGTTCTTC
. 18 TRBJ2-1 TRBD2 TRBV25-1 CASSLSKGAGGKYNEQFF TGTGCCAGCAGTCTCTCGAAGGGAGCGGGAGGGAAGTACAATGAGCAGTTCTTC
. 14 TRBJ2-2 TRBD1 TRBV7-9 CASSPRQGTGELFF TGTGCCAGCAGCCCCAGACAGGGGACCGGGGAGCTGTTTTTT
many 14 TRBJ1-1 . TRBV12-3/TRBV12-4 CASSLATVSTEAFF TGTGCCAGCAGTTTAGCGACAGTTTCCACTGAAGCTTTCTTT
. 14 TRBJ1-3 . TRBV20-1 CSARQVNSGNTIYF TGCAGTGCCAGACAGGTGAACTCTGGAAACACCATATATTTT
few 17 TRBJ2-3 TRBD2 TRBV7-2 CASSPNLAGGPTDTQYF TGTGCCAGCAGCCCCAACTTAGCGGGGGGACCCACAGATACGCAGTATTTT
. 14 TRBJ1-4 TRBD1 TRBV5-6 CASSPRQGNEKLFF TGTGCCAGCAGCCCGAGACAGGGTAACGAAAAACTGTTTTTT
many 15 TRBJ1-1 . TRBV5-1 CASSLNPTGNTEAFF TGCGCCAGCAGCTTAAATCCAACGGGGAACACTGAAGCTTTCTTT
few 14 TRBJ2-3 . TRBV5-1 CASSLSGAPDTQYF TGCGCCAGCAGCTTGTCCGGGGCCCCGGATACGCAGTATTTT
few 11 TRBJ2-5 . TRBV2 CASSGLQTQYF TGTGCCAGCAGTGGCCTGCAAACCCAGTACTTC
. 13 TRBJ1-1 . TRBV24-1 CATMRGGNTEAFF TGTGCCACCATGAGAGGTGGGAACACTGAAGCTTTCTTT
. 14 TRBJ2-7 . TRBV25-1 CASSDGGSWDEQYF TGTGCCAGCAGTGACGGGGGCTCGTGGGACGAGCAGTACTTC
. 13 TRBJ2-5 . TRBV2 CASSEADRGYQYF TGTGCCAGCAGTGAGGCGGACAGAGGGTACCAGTACTTC
many 12 TRBJ2-7 . TRBV12-3/TRBV12-4 CASSLTWGSGYF TGTGCCAGCAGTTTGACTTGGGGGTCAGGATACTTC
few 14 TRBJ2-7 . TRBV6-1 CASSLGTTPAEQYF TGTGCCAGCAGTCTCGGGACCACCCCCGCCGAGCAGTACTTC
. 15 TRBJ1-2 TRBD1 TRBV20-1 CSASRTGTSGYGYTF TGCAGTGCTAGTCGGACAGGGACATCGGGCTATGGCTACACCTTC
. 14 TRBJ2-7 TRBD1 TRBV7-2 CASSYGQAIYEQYF TGTGCCAGCAGCTACGGACAGGCAATCTACGAGCAGTACTTC
. 13 TRBJ1-1 . TRBV7-6 CASSTTGITEAFF TGTGCCAGCAGCACAACAGGTATCACTGAAGCTTTCTTT
. 16 TRBJ2-6 . TRBV7-2 CAARGDISSGANVLTF TGTGCCGCTCGGGGGGACATCTCCTCTGGGGCCAACGTCCTGACTTTC
few 17 TRBJ2-2 TRBD2 TRBV5-1 CASSFGLAGVDTGELFF TGCGCCAGCAGCTTCGGACTAGCGGGAGTAGACACCGGGGAGCTGTTTTTT
. 12 TRBJ1-1 . TRBV4-2 CANSQEGPEAFF TGTGCCAACAGCCAAGAGGGCCCCGAAGCTTTCTTT